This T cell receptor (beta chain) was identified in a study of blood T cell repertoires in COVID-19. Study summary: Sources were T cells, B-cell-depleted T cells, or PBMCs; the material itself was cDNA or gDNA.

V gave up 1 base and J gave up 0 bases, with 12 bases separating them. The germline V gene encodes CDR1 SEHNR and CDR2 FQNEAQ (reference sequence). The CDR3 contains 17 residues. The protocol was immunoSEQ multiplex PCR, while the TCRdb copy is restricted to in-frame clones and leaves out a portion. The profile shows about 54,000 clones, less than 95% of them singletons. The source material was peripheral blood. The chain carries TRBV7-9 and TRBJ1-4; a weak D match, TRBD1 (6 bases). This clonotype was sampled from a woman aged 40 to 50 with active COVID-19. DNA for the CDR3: TGTGCCAGCAGCTTAGTGACAGGAAAAGCAACTAATGAAAAACTGTTTTTT. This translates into CASSLVTGKATNEKLFF. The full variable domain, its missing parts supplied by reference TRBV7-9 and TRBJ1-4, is DTGVSQNPRHKITKRGQNVTFRCDPISEHNRLYWYRQTLGQGPEFLTYFQNEAQLEKSRLLSDRFSAERPKGSFSTLEIQRTEQGDSAMYLCASSLVTGKATNEKLFFGSGTQLSVL.